The TCR beta chain under discussion was sequenced for a study of T cell responses to AZD1222 COVID-19 vaccine. Study findings and constraints: Without day 14 samples, only post-peak T cell repertoires were studied. Females outnumbered males among donors, who were mostly white British; clonal diversity was possibly underestimated.

V was shortened by 3 bases and J by 0 bases, with 18 bases between the two germline ends. The germline gives CDR1 KGHSH, CDR2 LQKENI. The CDR3 consists of 18 residues. As for this clone: What it recognizes is unknown.

Repertoires were generated with immunoSEQ multiplex PCR, while TCRdb's copy carries only in-frame clones and drops some. This sample has roughly 44,000 clones, with nearly 85% found just once. The chain has TRBV18 and TRBJ1-3, with no clear D. Sequenced material: peripheral blood, taken on day 0 of AZD1222 vaccination. The receptor was isolated from an adult in good health. Here the CDR3 reads CASSPQRGRSVSGNTIYF. CDR3 bases: TGTGCCAGCTCACCCCAGAGAGGGCGATCCGTCTCTGGAAACACCATATATTTT.